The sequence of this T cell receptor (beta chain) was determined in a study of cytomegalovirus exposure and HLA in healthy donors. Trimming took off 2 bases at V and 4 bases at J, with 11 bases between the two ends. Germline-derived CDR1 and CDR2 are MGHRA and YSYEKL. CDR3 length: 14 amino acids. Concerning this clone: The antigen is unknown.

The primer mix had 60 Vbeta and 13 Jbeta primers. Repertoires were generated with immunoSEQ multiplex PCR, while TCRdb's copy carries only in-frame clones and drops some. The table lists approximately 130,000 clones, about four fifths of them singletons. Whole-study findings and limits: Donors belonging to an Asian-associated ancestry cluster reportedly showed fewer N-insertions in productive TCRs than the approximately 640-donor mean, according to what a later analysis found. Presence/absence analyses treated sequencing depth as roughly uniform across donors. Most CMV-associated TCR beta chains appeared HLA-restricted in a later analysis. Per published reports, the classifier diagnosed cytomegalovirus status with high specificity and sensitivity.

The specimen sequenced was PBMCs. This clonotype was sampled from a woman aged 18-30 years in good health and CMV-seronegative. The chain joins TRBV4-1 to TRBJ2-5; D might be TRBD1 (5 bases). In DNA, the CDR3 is TGCGCCAGCAGCCAATTCCAGGGAAGAGAGACCCAGTACTTC. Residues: CASSQFQGRETQYF.